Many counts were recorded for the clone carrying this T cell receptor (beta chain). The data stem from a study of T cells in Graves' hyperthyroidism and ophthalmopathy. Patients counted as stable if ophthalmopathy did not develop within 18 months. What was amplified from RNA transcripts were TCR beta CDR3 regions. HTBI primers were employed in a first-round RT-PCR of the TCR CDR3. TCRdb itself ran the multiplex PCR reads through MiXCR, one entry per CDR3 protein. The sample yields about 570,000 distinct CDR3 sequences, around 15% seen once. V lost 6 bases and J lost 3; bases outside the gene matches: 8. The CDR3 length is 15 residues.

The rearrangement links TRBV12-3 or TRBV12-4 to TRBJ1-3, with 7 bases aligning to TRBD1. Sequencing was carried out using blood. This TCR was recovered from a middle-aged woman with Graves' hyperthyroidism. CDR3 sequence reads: CASSTSTGRGNTIYF. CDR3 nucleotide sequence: TGTGCCAGCAGCACCTCGACAGGGCGTGGAAACACCATATATTTT.